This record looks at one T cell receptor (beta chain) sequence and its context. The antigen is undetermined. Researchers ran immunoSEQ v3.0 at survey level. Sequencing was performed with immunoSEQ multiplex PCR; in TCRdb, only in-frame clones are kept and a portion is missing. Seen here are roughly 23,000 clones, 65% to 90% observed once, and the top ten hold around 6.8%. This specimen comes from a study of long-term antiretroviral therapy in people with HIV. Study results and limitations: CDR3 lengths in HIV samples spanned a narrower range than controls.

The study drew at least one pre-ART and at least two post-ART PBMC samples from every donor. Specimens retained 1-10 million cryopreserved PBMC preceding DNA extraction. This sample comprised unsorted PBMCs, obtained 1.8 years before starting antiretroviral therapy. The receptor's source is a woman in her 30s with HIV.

The CDR3 loop reads CASSRSFSSEQYV. The CDR3 coding sequence is TGTGCCAGCAGTAGATCCTTCTCCTCCGAGCAGTACGTC. V and J are TRBV6-5 and TRBJ2-7, with D uncertain. This CDR3 region has 13 residues. Germline CDR1 MNHEY, CDR2 SVGAGI.